The clone carrying this T cell receptor beta chain was counted once. Its antigen is not known. CD8 cells regarded as naive lacked CD45RO, were positively chosen for CCR7, and omitted terminally differentiated effector memory CD45RA+ cells. This sample was taken from a study of shared clonotypes between healthy human individuals. Study-level points and caveats: Limited genetic and exposure-history diversity came from having few donors. Sampling covered blood only; tissue repertoires likely differ. Roughly 5% of naive CD4 clonotypes were common to a few donors.

The V segment lost 6 bases and the J segment 3 bases; nucleotides outside the gene matches: 6. CDR1 is MNHEY, CDR2 SMNVEV, per germline (reference sequence). The CDR3 covers 15 residues. Across several immunoSEQ plates, the genomic DNA of each subset was split evenly. The data were produced by immunoSEQ multiplex PCR, yet TCRdb's version contains in-frame clones alone and is incomplete. The repertoire has around 600,000 clones, 90% to 95% of them found once; the top ten carry 0.095% to 0.14%. This receptor was identified in a woman in her twenties or thirties in good health. The gene calls are TRBV27 and TRBJ2-3; 10 bases match TRBD2. What was sequenced was naive CD8+ T cells sorted from blood. For the CDR3, the DNA is TGTGCCAGCAGACCACTAGCGGGACTTACAGATACGCAGTATTTT. Its protein product is CASRPLAGLTDTQYF.